This T cell receptor (beta chain) was retrieved from a study of vaccination and CD4 T cells after COVID-19. The CDR3 is 14 amino acids. Germline CDR1 reads SGHVS; CDR2 reads FQNEAQ. Trimming cost V 5 bases and J 8 bases; bases outside gene matches: 4. Cultured CD4+ T cell DNA underwent sequencing with the Oncomine TCR Beta short-read assay. TCRdb independently ran MiXCR on the PCR reads; one entry per CDR3 protein. Of about 5,000 distinct CDR3 sequences in the sample, roughly three fifths were seen once. On this clonotype: No antigen is known for it.

As for treatment: approximately 11-day PBMC culture with coronavirus spike peptide pools or control peptides (ViraFEST assay). This clonotype originated in a human donor who had recovered from COVID-19. The sequenced sample consisted of CD4+ T cells from blood, cultured in vitro. The genes are TRBV7-8 and TRBJ1-6; 9 positions match TRBD1. This CDR3 is CASSTRDRDSPLHF. In DNA form, the CDR3 reads TGTGCCAGCAGCACCCGGGACAGGGATTCACCCCTCCACTTT.